This T cell receptor (beta chain) derives from a study of cytomegalovirus exposure and HLA in healthy donors. Study-level findings and limits: The authors confirmed in vitro that a few CMV-associated chains were specific for CMV antigens.

There are 14 residues in the CDR3. Trimming took off 2 bases at V and 3 bases at J, with 10 bases between the two ends. Germline V CDR1 and CDR2: SGHRS, YFSETQ. Researchers ran the PCR with 60 Vbeta and 13 Jbeta primers. Measured with immunoSEQ multiplex PCR; TCRdb has only the in-frame clones, and not every one. The repertoire includes 200,000 to 250,000 clones, about 80% of them detected once, and approximately 8.4% sits in the top ten. As regards this clone: What it binds is unknown.

Sequencing was done on a sample of PBMCs. This chain uses TRBV5-1 with TRBJ2-3; D may be TRBD1 (5 bases). This clonotype was sampled from a woman in her sixties or seventies in good health and CMV-seropositive. CDR3 bases: TGCGCCAGCAGCTTCCAGGGTGGGACAGATACGCAGTATTTT. This sequence encodes CASSFQGGTDTQYF. Filled out from reference TRBV5-1 and TRBJ2-3, the complete variable domain reads KAGVTQTPRYLIKTRGQQVTLSCSPISGHRSVSWYQQTPGQGLQFLFEYFSETQRNKGNFPGRFSGRQFSNSRSEMNVSTLELGDSALYLCASSFQGGTDTQYFGPGTRLTVL.